The T cell receptor beta chain under discussion was sequenced for a study of shared clonotypes between healthy human individuals (dated by TCRdb to 2020 to 2021). In terms of the full investigation: The cohort included a few men and a couple of women between 18 and 49 years of age. Per donor, three plates each were used for CD4 naive and CD4 memory, two for CD8 naive, and one for CD8 memory. Blood TCR repertoires of roughly 5 healthy adults were deeply sequenced to estimate repertoire size and the extent of clonotype sharing between individuals. Libraries were prepared and TCR repertoires were sequenced by different laboratories using diverse techniques, in order to increase sequencing depth and limit assay-specific biases. Per donor, leukapheresis produced somewhere between about 0.94 and 9 billion PBMCs.

Healthy HIV-negative adults with no recently reported acute infections or vaccinations were included as donors. Every donor was a Caucasian adult residing in Nashville, Tennessee, USA. CD8 memory samples were composed of magnetically selected CD45RO+ cells combined with CCR7-negative CD45RA+ effector memory (TemRA) cells. Blood was obtained by leukapheresis, after which PBMCs were separated by Ficoll-Histopaque density gradient centrifugation and cryopreserved in liquid nitrogen vapor phase. Purity and quantity of every magnetically sorted T cell population were checked by analytical flow cytometry. Each sorted fraction had its genomic DNA isolated and then quantified by UV absorbance on a Nanodrop 2000c. Counted from cysteine to phenylalanine, this CDR3 has 13 amino acids. Just the 39-base CDR3 DNA is kept, in frame starting at base 1. Via the germline V gene (reference sequence), CDR1 is GTSNPN and CDR2 SVGIG. V is pruned by 0 bases and J by 4 bases, leaving 0 bases of the junction without a gene match.

Comments on this clone: Its antigen remains undetermined. The input lacks base qualities; no much larger clone sits a single base away.

TCR CDR3 regions were amplified from genomic DNA by multiplex PCR using the deep immunoSEQ assay. For each cell subset, the extracted genomic DNA was distributed evenly across all wells of several immunoSEQ 96-well plates, and each plate served as one replicate. For sorted subsets, roughly 200 ng genomic DNA, equal to tens of thousands of T cell genomes, was loaded into each replicate PCR. The purified libraries were quantified using a Qubit 3.0 fluorometer, sized with a Bioanalyzer 2100, and then quantified again using the KAPA Library Quantification kit. Every immunoSEQ 96-well plate was sequenced on a separate single-read 150-cycle Illumina NextSeq 550 flow cell. In the source study's methods: Because the immunoSEQ output held only junctional sequences and lacked quality scores, the filtering could not match the filtering applied to full-length reads. To assign V/J genes and CDR3, sequences were annotated using PyIR, a Python wrapper for IgBLAST v1.9, with IMGT germline references. Reads were removed for weak V/J assignments (E-value above 1e-6), missing CDR3, stop codons, out-of-frame junctions, or ambiguous translated residues. V3J clonotypes were defined as sequences sharing an identical inferred V gene, J gene, and CDR3 amino acid sequence. Percentage overlap between repertoires was calculated by dividing the number of shared unique clonotypes by the size of the smaller repertoire. Richness of each repertoire was evaluated using RTK rarefaction, the Chao1 estimator, and Recon v2.1 estimates of unobserved clonotypes. OLGA was used to compute generation probabilities for all TCRbeta clonotypes that the gDNA method yielded from a handful of donors. TCRdb took over this immuneACCESS table, retaining in-frame rearrangements with V and J assigned. Such tables are incomplete; in checked studies, under half of the missing clones stem from an unresolved V gene, and the remainder is unexplained. The DNA gave D and trimming, while V, J and clone size come from that table. The sample table lists roughly 400,000 clones, 90% to 98% of them with a count of one. Together, the top ten hold about 0.32% of the sample.

Results and caveats for the whole study, not just this receptor: Incomplete sequencing was indicated by rarefaction of sorted-subset datasets, despite the large sequencing depth. Pairwise subsampling indicated that sequencing depth was expected to affect the degree of clonotype sharing among donors. Sampling was restricted to blood, and TCR repertoires in tissue are likely to differ from TCR repertoires in blood. Across a handful of donors, around 5.4% of naive CD4, roughly 3.3% of naive CD8, 2.3% of memory CD4, and 0.4% of memory CD8 clonotypes were shared. Larger estimated clonotype richness was generally found for naive subsets than for memory subsets. Higher generation probabilities were observed for clonotypes shared by all four sorted-subset donors than for non-shared clonotypes. Because the study included a small number of donors, the genetic and exposure-history diversity represented was limited.

Sequenced material: memory CD8+ T cells sorted from blood. According to the study, the label for this sample's cell subset or site signals: CD45RO+ cells pooled with CCR7-negative TemRA cells. This chain joins TRBV30 to TRBJ1-1; TRBD1 lines up with 9 middle nucleotides. The receptor was derived from a man between 25 and 39 years old in good health. The CDR3 region: CAWSVQGATEAFF. The sequenced DNA: TGTGCCTGGAGTGTACAGGGGGCCACTGAAGCTTTCTTT.